Following are 29 T cell receptor beta chains from one sample sequenced in a study of T-cell memory formation after mild COVID-19. TCRdb reprocessed the 5' RACE reads with MiXCR, giving one entry per CDR3 protein. The sample has 100,000 to 150,000 distinct CDR3 sequences, approximately 17% seen once; the top ten hold 4% to 6%. Sequencing input: PBMCs or a T cell subset sorted from them (not recorded which). These receptors all come from a man in his late teens or twenties who had mild COVID-19 (a few samples of this study predate the infection). Cell type and time point are not known.

Concerning this clonotype itself: This may be a read error: a much more frequent sequence differs by one nucleotide. The J gene is TRBJ1-1, the V gene TRBV7-9; D gene ambiguous. V lost 2 bases and J 1 base, leaving 5 bases between the germline ends. Germline values: CDR1 SEHNR, CDR2 FQNEAQ (reference sequence). This CDR3 has 13 amino acids. Here the CDR3 DNA reads TGTGCCAGCAGCTTAACGGCGAACACTGAAGCTTTCTTT. Protein sequence: CASSLTANTEAFF. Variable domain in full (rest from reference TRBV7-9 and TRBJ1-1): DTGVSQNPRHKITKRGQNVTFRCDPISEHNRLYWYRQTLGQGPEFLTYFQNEAQLEKSRLLSDRFSAERPKGSFSTLEIQRTEQGDSAMYLCASSLTANTEAFFGQGTRLTVV.

The V and J genes are TRBV4-1 and TRBJ1-5; D not resolved. Per germline, CDR1 MGHRA and CDR2 YSYEKL. V shed 3 bases and J shed 4 bases, with 19 bases lying between them. There are 17 residues in the CDR3. The CDR3: CASSHPHGRAINQPQHF. The CDR3, as DNA: TGCGCCAGCAGCCATCCTCACGGACGGGCCATTAATCAGCCCCAGCATTTT.

The chain uses TRBV9 and TRBJ1-2; 8 bases match TRBD1. The CDR3 consists of 15 residues. Germline CDR1 SGDLS, CDR2 YYNGEE. With 2 bases clipped from V and 0 bases from J, the junction kept 3 bases outside the gene matches. CDR3 sequence reads: CASSVDRVPNYGYTF. As DNA, the CDR3 is TGTGCCAGCAGCGTGGACAGGGTACCTAACTATGGCTACACCTTC.

CDR3 sequence (DNA): TGTGCCAGCAGCCAAGATGGGCGGATTTATGGCTACACCTTC. It is translated as CASSQDGRIYGYTF. The chain recombines TRBV3-1 with TRBJ1-2, with no clear D. V was pared by 0 bases and J by 5 bases, with 10 bases between. CDR1 LGHDT and CDR2 YNNKEL come from the germline V gene (reference sequence). The CDR3 runs to 14 residues.

The gene calls are TRBV2 and TRBJ2-3; 8 nucleotides match TRBD2. Trimming took 8 bases from V and 4 from J; bases not matched to a gene: 11. Germline V gives CDR1 SNHLY, CDR2 FYNNEI. This CDR3 has 15 amino acids. The CDR3 nucleotides read TGTGCCAGCCCTGGGACGGGGGGGCCGGCAGATACGCAGTATTTT. Protein product: CASPGTGGPADTQYF.

This clonotype was observed a handful of times. The rearrangement links TRBV7-9 to TRBJ1-3; no clear D gene. V lost 5 bases and J 2 bases, leaving 16 bases between the germline ends. CDR3 length: 16 residues. CDR1 and CDR2 (germline): SEHNR, FQNEAQ (reference sequence). This CDR3 reads CASSHLREEAGNTIYF. DNA for the CDR3: TGTGCCAGCAGCCACCTAAGGGAAGAGGCTGGAAACACCATATATTTT.

The chain combines TRBV2 with TRBJ1-1; tentatively, D is TRBD1 (5 bases). V was pared by 6 bases and J by 2 bases, with 13 bases between. Germline CDR1 SNHLY, CDR2 FYNNEI. The CDR3 is 14 residues long. CDR3 loop: CASSLTGRNTEAFF. The CDR3 DNA reads as TGTGCCAGCAGCCTTACAGGTCGAAACACTGAAGCTTTCTTT.

V and J are TRBV20-1 and TRBJ2-3; 9 nucleotides line up with TRBD1. Trimming took 1 base from V and 4 from J; bases not matched to a gene: 0. Germline V gene lookup returns CDR1 DFQATT and CDR2 SNEGSKA (reference sequence). The CDR3 loop spans 13 amino acids. As DNA, the CDR3 is TGCAGTGCTAGAGGGGACAGGGCAGATACGCAGTATTTT. Its translation is CSARGDRADTQYF.

The rearrangement uses TRBV19 and TRBJ1-6, with unresolved D. Germline-derived CDR1 and CDR2 are LNHDA and SQIVND (reference sequence). The CDR3 totals 14 residues. Trimming pared 1 base from V and 9 bases from J, leaving 10 bases between. The CDR3 coding sequence is TGTGCCAGTAGTATAGGGAAAGGCTCTTCACCCCTCCACTTT. It codes for CASSIGKGSSPLHF.

The table lists this clonotype with many counts. The chain links TRBV7-6 to TRBJ2-7, with 7 bases that match TRBD1. There are 15 residues in the CDR3. J was trimmed by 2 bases and V by 8 bases; bases with no gene match: 12. Germline loops: CDR1 SGHVS, CDR2 FNYEAQ. As DNA, the CDR3 is TGTGCCAGCGGAATCGCCACAGGGGCGCCCTACGAGCAGTACTTC. This codes for CASGIATGAPYEQYF.

The genes are TRBV5-1 and TRBJ2-3; unclear D gene. Germline CDR1 SGHRS, CDR2 YFSETQ. CDR3 length: 12 residues. V gave up 3 bases and J gave up 5 bases, with 7 bases separating them. The CDR3 sequence: CASSWAEDTQYF. As DNA, the CDR3 is TGCGCCAGCAGCTGGGCGGAAGATACGCAGTATTTT.

The V gene is TRBV20-1, the J gene TRBJ1-2; D is possibly TRBD1 (6 bases). This CDR3 spans 13 amino acids. Germline-derived CDR1 and CDR2 are DFQATT and SNEGSKA (reference sequence). V lost 1 base to trimming and J lost 8 bases, with 14 bases between them. CDR3 bases: TGCAGTGCTAGAGTGGGGGCAGGGGCCGGCTACACCTTC. It codes for CSARVGAGAGYTF.

The chain joins TRBV4-2 to TRBJ2-3, with D possibly matching TRBD1 (5 bases). Per the germline V gene, CDR1 is LGHNA and CDR2 is YNFKEQ. This CDR3 is built from 16 residues. Trimming removed 1 base at V and 2 bases at J, with 13 bases between. This CDR3 is CASSQVGHQSTDTQYF. The CDR3 DNA sequence: TGTGCCAGCAGCCAAGTGGGGCACCAATCCACAGATACGCAGTATTTT.

J is TRBJ2-7 and V is TRBV2; D unclear. The CDR3 is made up of 12 amino acids. The V gene's germline CDR1 is SNHLY and CDR2 FYNNEI. The ends were cut back, 7 bases at V and 5 bases at J, with 12 bases in the middle. CDR3 residues: CASKIVVDEQYF. CDR3 DNA: TGTGCCAGCAAGATTGTTGTGGACGAGCAGTACTTC.

V is TRBV7-2 and J is TRBJ2-3; 12 nucleotides agree with TRBD2. Germline CDR1 reads SGHTA; CDR2 reads FQGNSA. The CDR3 runs 16 residues. V dropped 2 bases and J dropped 2; count of bases not matched to a gene: 2. The chain's CDR3 is CASSLRLAGDTDTQYF. The CDR3 DNA reads as TGTGCCAGCAGCTTAAGACTAGCGGGAGACACAGATACGCAGTATTTT.

This clonotype turned up a few times. The chain recombines TRBV9 with TRBJ2-1; D gene uncertain. This CDR3 has 15 amino acids. The V gene lost 3 bases and the J gene lost 4 bases, with 14 bases spanning the gap. Germline lookup yields CDR1 SGDLS and CDR2 YYNGEE. This CDR3 reads CASSAATYKYNEQFF. In nucleotides, the CDR3 is TGTGCCAGCAGCGCGGCTACTTACAAGTACAATGAGCAGTTCTTC.

This clonotype was detected many times. The chain combines TRBV5-1 with TRBJ2-5, with 9 bases lining up with TRBD2. Germline CDR1 is SGHRS and CDR2 is YFSETQ. CDR3 length equals 17 residues. Unmatched junction bases numbered 9, after V lost 3 bases and J lost 0 bases. This chain's CDR3 is CASSSFKVAGDQETQYF. CDR3 sequence (DNA): TGCGCCAGCAGCTCCTTTAAGGTAGCGGGGGACCAAGAGACCCAGTACTTC.

The V gene is TRBV7-9, the J gene TRBJ1-4, with TRBD1 as a possible D gene (6 bases). The CDR3 has 15 amino acids. Trimming stripped 4 bases from V and 8 bases from J, with 17 bases between. The germline V gene has CDR1 SEHNR and CDR2 FQNEAQ (reference sequence). CDR3 DNA: TGTGCCAGCAGCTCATACAGGGCCAGGGAGGAAAAACTGTTTTTT. Its protein product is CASSSYRAREEKLFF. Full variable domain (missing parts from reference TRBV7-9 and TRBJ1-4): DTGVSQNPRHKITKRGQNVTFRCDPISEHNRLYWYRQTLGQGPEFLTYFQNEAQLEKSRLLSDRFSAERPKGSFSTLEIQRTEQGDSAMYLCASSSYRAREEKLFFGSGTQLSVL.

The V call is TRBV7-2, the J call TRBJ1-1; no reliable D call. The germline gives CDR1 SGHTA, CDR2 FQGNSA. The V end was cut by 0 bases, the J end by 5 bases, with 13 bases between. This CDR3 has 15 residues. The CDR3 region is CASSLAAAGGTEAFF. The CDR3 coding sequence is TGTGCCAGCAGCTTAGCGGCTGCAGGAGGGACTGAAGCTTTCTTT.

This chain connects TRBV27 to TRBJ2-7; 8 bases line up with TRBD2. J lost 4 bases, V lost 2 bases, and 4 bases had no gene match. Per germline, CDR1 MNHEY and CDR2 SMNVEV (reference sequence). The CDR3 is 14 residues long. CDR3 DNA: TGTGCCAGCAGTTTAGCGGGAGGCTTTTACGAGCAGTACTTC. Protein product: CASSLAGGFYEQYF.

This clonotype was found a few times. The gene calls are TRBV12-3 or TRBV12-4 and TRBJ2-7; 7 bases are a match to TRBD1. The CDR3 has 14 residues. Germline trimming cut 4 bases from V and 2 bases from J; bases unmatched to any gene: 5. In nucleotides, the CDR3 is TGTGCCAGCAGTTCCGGGACAGCGACCTACGAGCAGTACTTC. It specifies CASSSGTATYEQYF.

This sequence joins TRBV7-8 and TRBJ2-7; the D is unclear. V lost 5 bases and J 0 bases, leaving 2 bases between the germline ends. The CDR3 length is 11 residues. Germline lookup yields CDR1 SGHVS and CDR2 FQNEAQ. DNA for the CDR3: TGTGCCAGCAGCGCCTCCTACGAGCAGTACGTC. This translates into CASSASYEQYV.

This rearrangement joins TRBV5-1 to TRBJ1-6; D gene unclear. The V end was cut by 2 bases, the J end by 7 bases, with 10 bases between. CDR3 length equals 14 residues. The germline gives CDR1 SGHRS, CDR2 YFSETQ. DNA for the CDR3: TGCGCCAGCAGCTTTCAGGCGGAGAATTCACCCCTCCACTTT. It specifies CASSFQAENSPLHF.

The table lists this clonotype with many counts. The CDR3 region is CASSPSPRAGGELFF. CDR3 DNA sequence: TGTGCCAGCAGCCCCTCCCCGAGGGCCGGCGGGGAGCTGTTTTTT. The chain uses TRBV11-3 and TRBJ2-2; TRBD2 might be the D (5 bases). The CDR3 consists of 15 residues. The ends were cut back, 5 bases at V and 7 bases at J, with 17 bases in the middle. Germline V gene lookup returns CDR1 SGHNT and CDR2 YENEEA.

This clonotype was counted only a few times. The chain couples TRBV4-3 to TRBJ1-6; 9 positions agree with TRBD1. The CDR3 sequence is 15 residues long. The germline V gene encodes CDR1 LGHNA and CDR2 YSLEER. V trimming: 1 base; J trimming: 14 bases; junction bases outside the gene matches: 9. This chain's CDR3 is CASSQGSGQGLTLHF. For the CDR3, the DNA is TGCGCCAGCAGCCAAGGGTCTGGACAGGGGCTGACCCTCCACTTT.

V and J are TRBV7-3 and TRBJ2-5; D is perhaps TRBD1 (5 bases). The CDR3 sequence is 12 residues long. The V gene's germline CDR1 is SGHTA and CDR2 FQGTGA. Trimming removed 8 bases at V and 5 bases at J, with 12 bases between. The DNA of the CDR3 is TGTGCCAGCGGGAACTCAGGGGAGACCCAGTACTTC. The encoded protein is CASGNSGETQYF.

This chain uses TRBV30 with TRBJ2-3; possible D gene TRBD1, 6 bases. CDR3 length: 13 amino acids. The germline V gene encodes CDR1 GTSNPN and CDR2 SVGIG (reference sequence). V lost 3 bases and J 3 bases, leaving 10 bases between the germline ends. The CDR3 region is CAWSRGSTDTQYF. The CDR3 DNA reads TGTGCCTGGAGCAGGGGTTCGACAGATACGCAGTATTTT.

This clonotype was counted between two and nine times. The chain links TRBV6-5 to TRBJ2-7; D may be TRBD1 (5 bases). Germline CDR1 reads MNHEY; CDR2 reads SVGAGI. This CDR3 has 16 residues. With 1 base removed from V and 3 bases from J, the gap between germline ends came to 16 bases. The CDR3 sequence is CASSYFPGHHFYEQYF. CDR3 DNA: TGTGCCAGCAGTTACTTTCCAGGACACCATTTCTACGAGCAGTACTTC.

The chain has TRBV18 and TRBJ1-1, with D possibly TRBD1 on 5 matching bases. Germline V CDR1 and CDR2: KGHSH, LQKENI. V lost 3 bases, J lost 4 bases, and 9 bases lay in between. The CDR3 has 13 residues. This chain's CDR3 is CASSPRAGTEAFF. The DNA of the CDR3 is TGTGCCAGCTCACCCAGGGCTGGCACTGAAGCTTTCTTT.